Listed below are T cell receptor beta chains from one sample, sequenced in a study of radiation and T cells in renal cell carcinoma. Profiling relied on immunoSEQ multiplex PCR, and the TCRdb table lists in-frame clones only, not all of them. The sample records about 74,000 clones, roughly 87% being singletons. Sequenced here: blood, sampled from a patient whose treatment included radiotherapy and nephrectomy. These receptors were obtained from a woman aged 65 to 85 with renal cell carcinoma. Each CDR3 is given with its conserved first and last residue. The D gene is left open where the match is weak. Clone size is not always given. Where it is, it says once, few, many or a class for expanded clones.

j_gene | d_gene | v_gene | abundance | CDR3nt | CDR3aa
TRBJ2-2 | TRBD1 | TRBV28 | . | TGTGCCGCACAGGGGGTTAGAACCGGGGAGCTGTTTTTT | CAAQGVRTGELFF
TRBJ1-5 | . | TRBV18 | . | TGTGCCAGCTCACCAAGAGGGGGTCAGCCCCAGCATTTT | CASSPRGGQPQHF
TRBJ1-4 | . | TRBV7-2 | . | TGTGCCAGCATCGGAGGAACTAATGAAAAACTGTTTTTT | CASIGGTNEKLFF
TRBJ1-6 | TRBD1 | TRBV6-5 | once | TGTGCCAGCACTTCCGGGACAGGGGATTCACCCCTCCACTTT | CASTSGTGDSPLHF
TRBJ1-6 | TRBD1 | TRBV27 | . | TGTGCCAGCAGATCGACAGGGGGCAGGAATTCACCCCTCCACTTT | CASRSTGGRNSPLHF
TRBJ1-2 | TRBD1 | TRBV27 | . | TGTGCCAGCAGTTTACGATGGTCGCAGGGGGCATTAAACTATGGCTACACCTTC | CASSLRWSQGALNYGYTF
TRBJ1-1 | . | TRBV28 | . | TGTGCCAGCAGTTCCCCTGGGACGGCCCTCAACACTGAAGCTTTCTTT | CASSSPGTALNTEAFF
TRBJ2-7 | . | TRBV7-2 | . | TGTGCCAGCAGCTTAGAGGCCGGACTACCCTACGAGCAGTACTTC | CASSLEAGLPYEQYF
TRBJ2-3 | . | TRBV11-2 | once | TGTGCCAGCAGCTTAGTGGCGGAGAAAGATACGCAGTATTTT | CASSLVAEKDTQYF
TRBJ2-7 | . | TRBV9 | . | TGTGCCAGCAGCGGCGGAGTGGAGGGTTGGTACGAGCAGTACTTC | CASSGGVEGWYEQYF